The 14 T cell receptor beta chains below come from one sample, sequenced in a study of cytomegalovirus exposure and HLA in healthy donors. The PCR contained 60 Vbeta and 13 Jbeta primers. Clones were read by immunoSEQ multiplex PCR, and TCRdb kept only the in-frame ones, dropping some. Here the sample spans around 170,000 clones, approximately 80% being singletons. The sequenced sample consisted of PBMCs. The receptors come from a woman between 18 and 29 years old in good health and CMV-seronegative.

Here the CDR3 reads CASSYDGGGGTQPQHF. The CDR3 bases are TGTGCCAGCAGTTACGATGGGGGGGGCGGTACTCAGCCCCAGCATTTT. The chain links TRBV6-6 to TRBJ1-5; D might be TRBD1 (6 bases). V gave up 2 bases and J gave up 6 bases, with 17 bases separating them. CDR3 length equals 16 residues. Per germline, CDR1 MNHNY and CDR2 SVGAGI (reference sequence).

The rearrangement uses TRBV4-1 and TRBJ2-1; tentative D call: TRBD2 (5 bases). Trimming removed 1 base at V and 12 bases at J, with 7 bases between. This CDR3 region has 11 residues. Germline V lookup: CDR1 MGHRA, CDR2 YSYEKL. This CDR3 reads CASSQGRGQFF. CDR3 DNA sequence: TGCGCCAGCAGCCAAGGACGGGGGCAGTTCTTC.

The genes are TRBV7-3 and TRBJ2-1; 8 nucleotides line up with TRBD2. The J segment lost 5 bases and the V segment lost 3 bases, leaving 6 bases of the junction unmatched. The CDR3 extends over 15 amino acids. The germline V gene encodes CDR1 SGHTA and CDR2 FQGTGA. Here the CDR3 reads CASSFRGGYNNEQFF. For the CDR3, the DNA is TGTGCCAGCAGCTTTCGGGGGGGCTACAACAATGAGCAGTTCTTC.

The chain links TRBV6-6 to TRBJ2-7; possibly TRBD2 for D (6 bases). Trimming cost V 0 bases and J 9 bases, with 15 bases left between them. The germline CDR1 and CDR2 sequences are MNHNY and SVGAGI (reference sequence). The CDR3 contains 14 residues. The CDR3 DNA reads as TGTGCCAGCAGTTACTCTAGCGGCCTACGAGGGCAGTACTTC. Protein product: CASSYSSGLRGQYF.

The V call is TRBV19, the J call TRBJ1-3; TRBD1 matches at 7 bases. The CDR3 consists of 15 residues. J was trimmed by 4 bases and V by 3 bases; bases with no gene match: 6. From germline, CDR1 is LNHDA and CDR2 SQIVND (reference sequence). For the CDR3, the DNA is TGTGCCAGTAGTATTACAGGGGCGGACGGAAACACCATATATTTT. Its protein is CASSITGADGNTIYF.

This sequence joins TRBV27 and TRBJ2-6, with 11 bases matching TRBD1. Trimming cost V 6 bases and J 3 bases; bases outside gene matches: 7. Per germline, CDR1 MNHEY and CDR2 SMNVEV (reference sequence). The CDR3 extends over 17 amino acids. CDR3 amino acids: CASSKTDRGLGANVLTF. The CDR3 coding sequence is TGTGCCAGCAGCAAAACGGACAGGGGGCTTGGGGCCAACGTCCTGACTTTC.

The chain links TRBV13 to TRBJ2-7; 8 bases align to TRBD2. CDR1 is PRHDT, CDR2 FYEKMQ, per germline (reference sequence). This CDR3 is 17 amino acids long. J lost 5 bases, V lost 3 bases, and 15 bases had no gene match. The CDR3 loop is CASSFLPGRGALNEQYF. The CDR3 region has the DNA TGTGCCAGCAGCTTTCTACCGGGGCGGGGGGCGTTAAACGAGCAGTACTTC.

The V gene is TRBV5-4, the J gene TRBJ2-1; unclear D gene. The length of the CDR3 is 13 residues. Trimming removed 0 bases at V and 2 bases at J, with 3 bases between. CDR1 and CDR2 (germline): SGHNT, YYREEE (reference sequence). The CDR3 region is CASSLVTYNEQFF. Written as DNA, the CDR3 is TGTGCCAGCAGCTTGGTTACCTACAATGAGCAGTTCTTC.

This chain connects TRBV5-8 to TRBJ2-3; TRBD2 matches 11 bases. The CDR3 is 16 residues long. Germline lookup yields CDR1 SGHTS and CDR2 YDEGEE. Trimming took 4 bases from V and 10 from J; bases not matched to a gene: 14. The DNA of the CDR3 is TGTGCCAGCAGCGGAGCCGGGACTAGCGGTTCTTTGGCGCAGTATTTT. Its protein product is CASSGAGTSGSLAQYF.

The chain links TRBV13 to TRBJ2-7; 8 bases are shared with TRBD2. Germline CDR1 reads PRHDT; CDR2 reads FYEKMQ (reference sequence). The CDR3 has 14 amino acids. Trimming cost V 6 bases and J 7 bases; bases outside gene matches: 11. In nucleotides, the CDR3 is TGTGCCAGCAGGATACAGAGTCGCGGGGGGGAGCAGTACTTC. As protein: CASRIQSRGGEQYF.

This chain uses TRBV5-1 with TRBJ1-3; 10 bases are shared with TRBD1. Germline-derived CDR1 and CDR2 are SGHRS and YFSETQ. The V gene end was trimmed by 3 bases and the J gene end by 0 bases; junction bases not matched to a gene: 6. The CDR3 covers 17 residues. CDR3 sequence (DNA): TGCGCCAGCAGCTACGGGACAGGGGCCAGCTCTGGAAACACCATATATTTT. Its protein is CASSYGTGASSGNTIYF.

The genes are TRBV2 and TRBJ1-2, with 7 bases lining up with TRBD1. J was trimmed by 3 bases and V by 7 bases; bases with no gene match: 5. The CDR3 spans 13 residues. Looked up from germline, CDR1 is SNHLY and CDR2 is FYNNEI. CDR3 nucleotide sequence: TGTGCCAGCACCGGACAGGCATACTATGGCTACACCTTC. This sequence encodes CASTGQAYYGYTF.

The chain has TRBV7-2 and TRBJ2-3; no definite D call. V lost 6 bases and J lost 1, with 14 bases in between. CDR3 length equals 15 residues. The V gene's germline CDR1 is SGHTA and CDR2 FQGNSA. CDR3 residues: CASSQRVLGTDTQYF. The CDR3 DNA reads as TGTGCCAGCAGTCAACGGGTTCTGGGCACAGATACGCAGTATTTT.

In this sample, this clone turned up once. The chain recombines TRBV7-9 with TRBJ1-1, with D perhaps matching TRBD1 (6 bases). CDR3 size: 14 residues. V gave up 5 bases and J gave up 4 bases, with 14 bases separating them. Germline V gene data show CDR1 as SEHNR and CDR2 as FQNEAQ (reference sequence). In DNA form, the CDR3 reads TGTGCCAGCAGCCCCACAGGGTATGGCACTGAAGCTTTCTTT. Residues: CASSPTGYGTEAFF.